These 18 T cell receptor beta chains were sequenced from one sample in a study of T cell changes during pregnancy in multiple sclerosis. Libraries were prepared by immunoSEQ multiplex PCR; TCRdb keeps only in-frame clonotypes and omits some of them. The sample has around 130,000 clones; about 96% are singletons. The sample in question was peripheral blood, obtained after pregnancy. The receptors shown here come from a female donor with multiple sclerosis, enrolled in a pregnancy study.

This sequence joins TRBV18 and TRBJ2-5, with 9 bases aligning to TRBD1. Per germline, CDR1 KGHSH and CDR2 LQKENI. CDR3 size: 15 residues. V shed 4 bases, J shed 5 bases, and the junction held 8 bases outside the gene matches. DNA for the CDR3: TGTGCCAGCTCACGGTCGGGGACAGGGATGGAGACCCAGTACTTC. It is translated as CASSRSGTGMETQYF.

The J gene is TRBJ1-3, the V gene TRBV7-8, with 7 positions matching TRBD1. Germline values: CDR1 SGHVS, CDR2 FQNEAQ. Trimming cost V 8 bases and J 2 bases; bases outside gene matches: 0. CDR3 length: 12 amino acids. The CDR3 DNA is TGTGCCAGCCAGGGGGCTGGAAACACCATATATTTT. Translated, it gives CASQGAGNTIYF.

This clone has only one observation. The chain recombines TRBV4-2 with TRBJ2-2, with 9 bases identical to TRBD2. CDR1 is LGHNA, CDR2 YNFKEQ, per germline. The CDR3 extends over 16 amino acids. V shed 0 bases, J shed 6 bases, and the junction held 5 bases outside the gene matches. The CDR3 nucleotides are TGTGCCAGCAGCCAAGATACGGCGGGAGGGCCCGGGGAGCTGTTTTTT. Protein product: CASSQDTAGGPGELFF.

This clone came up a few times. The V gene is TRBV19, the J gene TRBJ2-7; possible D gene TRBD1, 5 bases. This CDR3 has 13 residues. V dropped 0 bases and J dropped 3 bases, with 6 bases sitting between them. Per the germline V gene, CDR1 is LNHDA and CDR2 is SQIVND (reference sequence). CDR3 coding DNA: TGTGCCAGTAGTATAGAAGACAGCTACGAGCAGTACTTC. Residues: CASSIEDSYEQYF. The variable domain in full, with the rest retrieved from reference TRBV19 and TRBJ2-7, is DGGITQSPKYLFRKEGQNVTLSCEQNLNHDAMYWYRQDPGQGLRLIYYSQIVNDFQKGDIAEGYSVSREKKESFPLTVTSAQKNPTAFYLCASSIEDSYEQYFGPGTRLTVT.

The chain has TRBV6-5 and TRBJ2-1; D possibly corresponds to TRBD2 (6 bases). From germline, CDR1 is MNHEY and CDR2 SVGAGI. V shed 6 bases and J shed 4 bases, with 16 bases lying between them. The CDR3 contains 15 residues. The CDR3 nucleotides are TGTGCCAGCAGGCTAACAGGAGGGGAGTACAATGAGCAGTTCTTC. The encoded protein is CASRLTGGEYNEQFF.

This rearrangement joins TRBV19 to TRBJ1-3; D is unclear. The CDR3 is 12 amino acids. Deletions cut 5 bases from V and 0 bases from J, with 2 bases between. The germline gives CDR1 LNHDA, CDR2 SQIVND (reference sequence). In DNA, the CDR3 is TGTGCCAGTAGTTACTCTGGAAACACCATATATTTT. It translates to CASSYSGNTIYF.

The chain uses TRBV7-9 and TRBJ1-3; no clear D. Germline-derived CDR1 and CDR2 are SEHNR and FQNEAQ (reference sequence). The V end was cut by 5 bases, the J end by 6 bases, with 14 bases between. The CDR3 extends over 14 amino acids. The CDR3 is CASSDWRGENTIYF. The CDR3 DNA reads as TGTGCCAGCAGCGACTGGCGCGGTGAAAACACCATATATTTT.

This clone was detected once. The chain recombines TRBV7-9 with TRBJ2-7, with D maybe TRBD1 (5 bases). The germline V gene has CDR1 SEHNR and CDR2 FQNEAQ (reference sequence). This CDR3 comprises 13 residues. V was shortened by 3 bases and J by 7 bases, with 13 bases between the two germline ends. The CDR3 bases are TGTGCCAGCAGCTTCTCTACTACAGGAGAGCAGTACTTC. This gives the protein CASSFSTTGEQYF.

The rearrangement joins TRBV6-1 to TRBJ2-7; TRBD2 aligns across 10 bases. The CDR3 is made up of 14 amino acids. Germline CDR1 is MNHNS and CDR2 is SASEGT. V dropped 7 bases and J dropped 4; count of bases not matched to a gene: 7. CDR3 sequence: CASTRTSGDYEQYF. The CDR3 DNA is TGTGCCAGCACCAGGACTAGCGGCGATTACGAGCAGTACTTC.

The genes are TRBV19 and TRBJ1-5; D is uncertain. Germline V gene data show CDR1 as LNHDA and CDR2 as SQIVND (reference sequence). With 7 bases removed from V and 0 bases from J, the gap between germline ends came to 10 bases. The CDR3 runs 14 residues. The CDR3 loop is CASKTEYSNQPQHF. The CDR3 DNA is TGTGCCAGTAAAACTGAGTATAGCAATCAGCCCCAGCATTTT. The entire variable domain, with the rest obtained from reference TRBV19 and TRBJ1-5, is as follows: DGGITQSPKYLFRKEGQNVTLSCEQNLNHDAMYWYRQDPGQGLRLIYYSQIVNDFQKGDIAEGYSVSREKKESFPLTVTSAQKNPTAFYLCASKTEYSNQPQHFGDGTRLSIL.

This clone was recorded a few times. This chain joins TRBV10-2 and TRBJ2-1; maybe TRBD2 (5 bases). CDR3 size: 14 residues. Germline CDR1 and CDR2: WSHSY and SAAADI. Trimming cost V 2 bases and J 11 bases, with 16 bases left between them. In DNA, the CDR3 is TGCGCCAGCAGTGAGCCCCCTACTAGTGACAAGCAGTTCTTC. Protein: CASSEPPTSDKQFF.

V and J are TRBV19 and TRBJ2-7; D is possibly TRBD1 (6 bases). The CDR3 is 15 amino acids. With 0 bases removed from V and 6 bases from J, the gap between germline ends came to 15 bases. Germline CDR1 and CDR2: LNHDA and SQIVND (reference sequence). The CDR3 loop is CASSIDRGPGSEQYF. The CDR3 DNA sequence: TGTGCCAGTAGTATAGACAGGGGCCCGGGAAGCGAGCAGTACTTC.

V is TRBV19 and J is TRBJ2-1; TRBD2 aligns across 7 bases. CDR1 is LNHDA, CDR2 SQIVND, per germline (reference sequence). The CDR3 totals 16 residues. With 5 bases clipped from V and 6 bases from J, the junction kept 13 bases outside the gene matches. The CDR3 coding sequence is TGTGCCAGTAGTTTGAGGGAGGGCCTGCTTTTCAATGAGCAGTTCTTC. It translates to CASSLREGLLFNEQFF.

This chain connects TRBV19 to TRBJ2-5; 9 nucleotides agree with TRBD1. The CDR3 covers 14 residues. The junction had 6 bases not matched to a gene; V was cut back by 5 bases and J by 5 bases. Germline V gene lookup returns CDR1 LNHDA and CDR2 SQIVND (reference sequence). For the CDR3, the DNA is TGTGCCAGTAGTCCACGACAGGGGGGGGAGACCCAGTACTTC. It is translated as CASSPRQGGETQYF.

The chain joins TRBV7-8 to TRBJ2-7; D perhaps matches TRBD2 (5 bases). The CDR3 is 17 residues long. Germline-derived CDR1 and CDR2 are SGHVS and FQNEAQ. Trimming stripped 4 bases from V and 0 bases from J, with 19 bases between. This chain's CDR3 is CASSSPLVGAVSYEQYF. The CDR3 DNA follows: TGTGCCAGCAGCTCGCCGCTGGTGGGAGCGGTCTCCTACGAGCAGTACTTC.

The chain carries TRBV7-8 and TRBJ1-1, with D perhaps matching TRBD1 (5 bases). Between the trimmed V and J ends, which lost 7 bases and 1 base, there was a span of 16 bases. Germline values: CDR1 SGHVS, CDR2 FQNEAQ. This CDR3 spans 15 amino acids. CDR3 amino acids: CASIVRTGRNTEAFF. DNA for the CDR3: TGTGCCAGCATCGTCCGAACAGGACGGAACACTGAAGCTTTCTTT.

The V and J genes are TRBV25-1 and TRBJ1-4; D may be TRBD1 (5 bases). Between the trimmed V and J ends, which lost 7 bases and 11 bases, there was a span of 20 bases. CDR3 length: 14 amino acids. Germline values: CDR1 MGHDK, CDR2 SYGVNS. For the CDR3, the DNA is TGTGCCAGCAACAGACAGAGGGATGGGGGGAAACTGTTTTTT. It specifies CASNRQRDGGKLFF.

V usage is TRBV5-1 and J usage is TRBJ2-2; 7 bases are a match to TRBD2. From germline, CDR1 is SGHRS and CDR2 YFSETQ. Losses at the gene ends were 3 bases for V and 1 base for J; bases not matched to a gene: 0. The CDR3 sequence is 14 residues long. The CDR3 region is CASSWGGNTGELFF. CDR3 in DNA: TGCGCCAGCAGCTGGGGGGGGAACACCGGGGAGCTGTTTTTT.